These 20 T cell receptor beta chains were sequenced from one sample in a study of vaccination effects on CD4 cells after COVID-19. Sequenced by immunoSEQ multiplex PCR; TCRdb stores in-frame clones only, minus some. The sample lists tens of thousands of clones, around 72% occurring once. Before sequencing took place, the ViraFEST assay used viral peptide pools to expand antigen-specific CD4+ T cells. When ten to eleven days of culture had elapsed, CD4+ T cells were isolated. SARS-CoV-2 infection was confirmed by PCR in the person between March and December 2020. No antigen is known for these receptors. Material: CD4+ T cells from PBMCs cultured with a peptide pool, obtained before COVID-19 vaccination. These receptors all come from a human donor who had a prior SARS-CoV-2 infection.

The chain combines TRBV2 with TRBJ2-4; D is ambiguous. The CDR3 extends over 12 amino acids. Germline-derived CDR1 and CDR2 are SNHLY and FYNNEI. The V and J ends lost 3 bases and 14 bases respectively, with 14 bases between them. CDR3 protein: CASSDRAGSEYF. In DNA form, the CDR3 reads TGTGCCAGCAGTGATCGAGCCGGCAGCGAGTACTTC.

V is TRBV11-2 and J is TRBJ1-4; 12 bases fit TRBD1. V trimming: 7 bases; J trimming: 8 bases; junction bases outside the gene matches: 17. This CDR3 is 18 amino acids long. The germline V gene has CDR1 SGHAT and CDR2 FQNNGV. The DNA for the CDR3 is TGTGCCAGCACCTTCGGGGACAGGGGGCGAATGGAGTACGAAAAACTGTTTTTT. It yields the protein CASTFGDRGRMEYEKLFF.

The J gene is TRBJ1-2, the V gene TRBV6-5; 9 nucleotides line up with TRBD1. Germline V gene lookup returns CDR1 MNHEY and CDR2 SVGAGI. CDR3 length: 15 residues. The junction had 8 bases not matched to a gene; V was cut back by 7 bases and J by 2 bases. The CDR3 sequence: CASTRWTGDNYGYTF. DNA of the CDR3: TGTGCCAGCACTAGATGGACAGGGGACAACTATGGCTACACCTTC.

The rearrangement uses TRBV12-3 or TRBV12-4 and TRBJ1-1; no firm D call. V lost 5 bases and J lost 8, with 15 bases in between. This CDR3 spans 13 amino acids. The CDR3 DNA is TGTGCCAGCAGTCTAAACGATGGAGGGGAAGCTTTCTTT. Encoded protein: CASSLNDGGEAFF.

This chain links TRBV14 with TRBJ1-3, with D unclear. The length of the CDR3 is 17 residues. Trimming took off 1 base at V and 4 bases at J, with 17 bases between the two ends. Looked up from germline, CDR1 is SGHDN and CDR2 is FVKESK. CDR3 protein: CASSQVIIAKTGNTIYF. CDR3 DNA sequence: TGTGCCAGCAGCCAAGTTATCATTGCGAAGACAGGAAACACCATATATTTT.

The rearrangement uses TRBV3-1 (or the pseudogene TRBV3-2) and TRBJ2-7; the D gene is possibly TRBD1 (5 bases). Germline V gene lookup returns CDR1 LGHDT and CDR2 YNNKEL (reference sequence). Trimming shortened V by 4 bases and J by 7 bases, and 14 bases separated the two germline ends. There are 13 residues in the CDR3. The CDR3 loop is CASSRTGSAEQYF. The DNA of the CDR3 is TGTGCCAGCAGCCGAACAGGATCGGCGGAGCAGTACTTC.

The rearrangement uses TRBV21-1 and TRBJ2-7; the table gives TRBD2 as D, unverified against the DNA. TRBV21-1 is given as a pseudogene. The CDR3 is 15 residues long. The CDR3: CASSPPRVLFYEQYF. The CDR3, as DNA: TGTGCCAGCAGCCCCCCGCGTGTCCTCTTCTACGAGCAGTACTTC.

This chain links TRBV7-3 with TRBJ2-2, with D maybe TRBD1 (6 bases). The germline V gene has CDR1 SGHTA and CDR2 FQGTGA. Trimming cost V 6 bases and J 6 bases, with 11 bases left between them. This CDR3 spans 13 amino acids. CDR3 DNA sequence: TGTGCCAGCAGACCTGGGGGCGCCGGGGAGCTGTTTTTT. Its translation is CASRPGGAGELFF.

This clone has only a few counts. The J gene is TRBJ2-3, the V gene TRBV6-5; D is unresolved. The V end was cut by 2 bases, the J end by 1 base, with 10 bases between. The CDR3 has 15 residues. The germline gives CDR1 MNHEY, CDR2 SVGAGI. CDR3 sequence reads: CASSYDGVGTDTQYF. The CDR3 nucleotides are TGTGCCAGCAGTTACGATGGGGTAGGCACAGATACGCAGTATTTT.

V and J are TRBV6-2 or TRBV6-3 and TRBJ2-3; D call uncertain. Germline V CDR1 and CDR2: MNHEY, SVGEGT. V dropped 0 bases and J dropped 3 bases, with 10 bases sitting between them. The CDR3 length is 15 residues. CDR3 nucleotide sequence: TGTGCCAGCAGTTACTCACCCGGCGGTACAGATACGCAGTATTTT. Translated, it gives CASSYSPGGTDTQYF.

The CDR3 DNA is TGTGCCAGCAGCAATAAACAGGGTGAGCAGTTCTTC. It encodes CASSNKQGEQFF. The V call is TRBV7-2, the J call TRBJ2-1; D may be TRBD1 (6 bases). The CDR3 has 12 residues. V dropped 5 bases and J dropped 9 bases, with 11 bases sitting between them. CDR1 and CDR2 (germline): SGHTA, FQGNSA. Based on the CDR3 plus reference TRBV7-2 and TRBJ2-1, the full variable domain is GAGVSQSPSNKVTEKGKDVELRCDPISGHTALYWYRQSLGQGLEFLIYFQGNSAPDKSGLPSDRFSAERTGGSVSTLTIQRTQQEDSAVYLCASSNKQGEQFFGPGTRLTVL.

The V gene is TRBV5-4, the J gene TRBJ2-3, with 12 bases lining up with TRBD2. This CDR3 is built from 17 residues. Germline CDR1 and CDR2: SGHNT and YYREEE (reference sequence). V lost 4 bases to trimming and J lost 6 bases; unmatched junction nucleotides: 12. The CDR3 DNA reads TGTGCCAGCAGCACCCACCTAGCGGGGGGGGGCCTGGATACGCAGTATTTT. Protein sequence: CASSTHLAGGGLDTQYF.

The V call is TRBV7-3, the J call TRBJ2-5; no firm D call. V shed 0 bases and J shed 1 base, with 3 bases lying between them. This CDR3 is built from 13 residues. Germline V gene sequence: CDR1 SGHTA, CDR2 FQGTGA. The CDR3 DNA sequence: TGTGCCAGCAGCTTAACGACCCAAGAGACCCAGTACTTC. Residues: CASSLTTQETQYF.

The rearrangement links TRBV12-3 or TRBV12-4 to TRBJ2-3; D unresolved. V lost 3 bases, J lost 4 bases, and 5 bases lay in between. This CDR3 is 12 amino acids long. Written as DNA, the CDR3 is TGTGCCAGCAGTTTTCGATCAGATACGCAGTATTTT. Protein sequence: CASSFRSDTQYF.

The chain carries TRBV28 and TRBJ1-1, with 9 bases identical to TRBD1. Germline lookup yields CDR1 MDHEN and CDR2 SYDVKM. The CDR3 covers 15 residues. The V gene end was trimmed by 5 bases and the J gene end by 10 bases; junction bases not matched to a gene: 14. CDR3 protein: CASSQAGQGWLRAFF. CDR3 sequence (DNA): TGTGCCAGCAGTCAAGCGGGACAGGGATGGCTGCGAGCTTTCTTT.

The V and J genes are TRBV27 and TRBJ2-1; 10 bases align to TRBD2. Germline CDR1 reads MNHEY; CDR2 reads SMNVEV (reference sequence). J lost 5 bases, V lost 6 bases, and 4 bases had no gene match. This CDR3 comprises 14 residues. The CDR3 region has the DNA TGTGCCAGCAGACTAGCGGGAACCAACAATGAGCAGTTCTTC. Encoded protein: CASRLAGTNNEQFF.

The chain uses TRBV7-9 and TRBJ2-2; unclear D gene. The ends were cut back, 5 bases at V and 7 bases at J, with 8 bases in the middle. The CDR3 spans 12 residues. Germline CDR1 reads SEHNR; CDR2 reads FQNEAQ (reference sequence). The CDR3 DNA reads TGTGCCAGCAGCCCACGTGGCGGGGAGCTGTTTTTT. Translated, it gives CASSPRGGELFF.

This chain uses TRBV11-2 with TRBJ2-3; TRBD2 matches at 8 bases. J was trimmed by 2 bases and V by 4 bases; bases with no gene match: 8. CDR3 length: 16 amino acids. In germline, CDR1 is SGHAT, CDR2 FQNNGV. CDR3 coding DNA: TGTGCCAGCAGCTCCTTAGCGGGGCACACCACAGATACGCAGTATTTT. The encoded protein is CASSSLAGHTTDTQYF.

V is TRBV4-2 and J is TRBJ2-7; TRBD1 matches at 12 bases. The CDR3 loop spans 14 amino acids. The J segment lost 4 bases and the V segment lost 3 bases, leaving 1 base of the junction unmatched. CDR1 LGHNA and CDR2 YNFKEQ come from the germline V gene. DNA of the CDR3: TGTGCCAGCAGCCAGGGACAGGGGGCTTACGAGCAGTACTTC. Its translation is CASSQGQGAYEQYF.

A single count supports this clone. V usage is TRBV18 and J usage is TRBJ2-6, with 8 bases aligning to TRBD1. The length of the CDR3 is 15 residues. The V and J ends lost 3 bases and 2 bases, in that order; junction bases with no gene match: 0. Germline CDR1 and CDR2: KGHSH and LQKENI. The CDR3, as DNA: TGTGCCAGCTCACCGACAGGGGCTGGGGCCAACGTCCTGACTTTC. Residues: CASSPTGAGANVLTF.